These 10 T cell receptor beta chains share one sample of origin, sequenced in a study of T cell responses to AZD1222 COVID-19 vaccine. Assay used: immunoSEQ multiplex PCR; TCRdb lists only in-frame clones, some missing. The table includes over 70,000 clones, 75% to 90% detected once. Material: peripheral blood, obtained on day 0 of AZD1222 vaccination. The receptors shown here come from an adult in good health.

The CDR3 DNA reads as TGTGCCAGTTCGACCTTGGGAGGGTGGGAGCAGTACTTC. Translating gives CASSTLGGWEQYF. The chain recombines TRBV28 with TRBJ2-7; TRBD2 matches 7 bases. The junction had 12 bases not matched to a gene; V was cut back by 9 bases and J by 7 bases. This CDR3 is built from 13 residues. In germline, CDR1 is MDHEN, CDR2 SYDVKM.

CDR3 protein: CSVEGPHYEQYF. The CDR3 DNA sequence: TGCAGCGTTGAAGGGCCCCACTACGAGCAGTACTTC. V is TRBV29-1 and J is TRBJ2-7, with D hard to call. V lost 1 base to trimming and J lost 3 bases, with 7 bases between them. CDR1 is SQVTM and CDR2 is ANQGSEA in the germline V gene. This CDR3 has 12 amino acids.

The chain employs TRBV5-1 and TRBJ1-6; weak D call: TRBD1 (6 bases). There are 15 residues in the CDR3. CDR1 is SGHRS and CDR2 is YFSETQ in the germline V gene. Trimming pared 5 bases from V and 6 bases from J, leaving 15 bases between. The CDR3 protein is CASRIRQDGNSPLHF. The CDR3, as DNA: TGCGCCAGCAGGATTCGACAGGACGGTAATTCACCCCTCCACTTT. Full variable domain (rest looked up from reference TRBV5-1 and TRBJ1-6): KAGVTQTPRYLIKTRGQQVTLSCSPISGHRSVSWYQQTPGQGLQFLFEYFSETQRNKGNFPGRFSGRQFSNSRSEMNVSTLELGDSALYLCASRIRQDGNSPLHFGNGTRLTVT.

The chain's CDR3 is CASTERAVEQGEQFF. CDR3 nucleotides: TGTGCCAGCACCGAACGGGCAGTCGAACAGGGTGAGCAGTTCTTC. This sequence joins TRBV11-2 and TRBJ2-1; perhaps TRBD1 as D (6 bases). CDR3 length: 15 residues. V lost 7 bases, J lost 9 bases, and 22 bases lay in between. CDR1 is SGHAT, CDR2 FQNNGV, per germline. Filled out from reference TRBV11-2 and TRBJ2-1, the complete variable domain reads EAGVAQSPRYKIIEKRQSVAFWCNPISGHATLYWYQQILGQGPKLLIQFQNNGVVDDSQLPKDRFSAERLKGVDSTLKIQPAKLEDSAVYLCASTERAVEQGEQFFGPGTRLTVL.

In its sample, this clone ranks as medium-sized. V gene TRBV7-3 combines with J gene TRBJ1-2, with 7 bases identical to TRBD1. Trimming at V came to 2 bases and at J to 2 bases, leaving 5 bases not matched to a gene. Germline CDR1 is SGHTA and CDR2 is FQGTGA. This CDR3 has 15 amino acids. The CDR3, as DNA: TGTGCCAGCAGCTTACTCCCGACAGGGAACTATGGCTACACCTTC. Its translation: CASSLLPTGNYGYTF.

This sequence joins TRBV7-2 and TRBJ1-4, with 9 bases matching TRBD1. The germline gives CDR1 SGHTA, CDR2 FQGNSA. This CDR3 region has 15 residues. The J segment lost 8 bases and the V segment lost 5 bases, leaving 9 bases of the junction unmatched. CDR3 in amino acids: CASSQQGALREKLFF. The DNA for the CDR3 is TGTGCCAGCAGCCAACAGGGGGCGCTAAGGGAAAAACTGTTTTTT.

Only a few counts were recorded for this clone. This chain joins TRBV5-6 and TRBJ2-2; D remains ambiguous. Per the germline V gene, CDR1 is SGHDT and CDR2 is YYEEEE. The CDR3 is 11 amino acids. The ends were cut back, 4 bases at V and 8 bases at J, with 6 bases in the middle. The CDR3 DNA reads as TGTGCCAGCAGCCGAAGAGGGGAGCTGTTTTTT. Protein: CASSRRGELFF.

The V and J genes are TRBV20-1 and TRBJ1-1; 7 bases map to TRBD1. J was trimmed by 9 bases and V by 3 bases; bases with no gene match: 1. Germline assignment: CDR1 DFQATT and CDR2 SNEGSKA (reference sequence). The CDR3 runs 10 residues. The CDR3: CSASRGQAFF. CDR3 DNA sequence: TGCAGTGCTAGTAGGGGGCAAGCTTTCTTT.

The chain links TRBV6-5 to TRBJ1-6; D gene unclear. The CDR3 is 14 amino acids. V was trimmed by 8 bases and J by 8 bases, leaving 16 bases between them. Germline values: CDR1 MNHEY, CDR2 SVGAGI. The CDR3 loop is CASRATRSDSPLHF. As DNA, the CDR3 is TGTGCCAGCCGGGCTACGAGGTCGGATTCACCCCTCCACTTT.

Remarks on this clone: An end of the junction differs from the germline gene, which may be a read error. J is TRBJ2-1 and V is TRBV19; D is perhaps TRBD1 (6 bases). This CDR3 comprises 12 residues. From germline, CDR1 is LNHDA and CDR2 SQIVND (reference sequence). The CDR3, as DNA: TGTGCCAGTAGTAAGGACAGTGCCCATAAGGTCTTC. Translating gives CASSKDSAHKVF.